The rows below give T cell receptor beta chains drawn from one sample of a study of T cell responses to AZD1222 COVID-19 vaccine. Data came from immunoSEQ multiplex PCR; TCRdb stores just in-frame clones and leaves some out. Counted here are about 190,000 clones, around 87% occurring once; the ten biggest clones make up 2.5% to 3%. Material: peripheral blood, obtained on day 0 of MenACWY control vaccination. The receptor set was obtained from an adult in good health. Each CDR3 is given with its conserved first and last residue. D genes are given only for firm matches.

>NA|TRBV6-1|TRBJ2-5
TGTGCCAGCAGTCGTGCTAATGGGCCTGGGACCCAGTACTTC
CASSRANGPGTQYF
>NA|TRBV7-8|TRBJ1-2
TGTGCCAGCAGCTTACAGGGTGTCATTGGGAGAGGCTACACCTTC
CASSLQGVIGRGYTF
>TRBD1|TRBV5-1|TRBJ2-7
TGCGCCAGCAGCTTGGCACCCAGGGGGCTCCACGAGCAGTACTTC
CASSLAPRGLHEQYF
>NA|TRBV19|TRBJ1-1
TGTGCCACCTGGTGGGGCACTGAAGCTTTCTTT
CATWWGTEAFF
>TRBD2|TRBV6-5|TRBJ2-7
TGTGCCAGCAGTTCCCGGGAGGGGGCCTACGAGCAGTACTTC
CASSSREGAYEQYF
>NA|TRBV25-1|TRBJ2-4
TGTGCCAGCAGTGAAGCGGGACCTCGCAAAAACATTCAGTACTTC
CASSEAGPRKNIQYF
>TRBD1|TRBV7-8|TRBJ2-1
TGTGCCAGCCTGCAAAGGGGGCATGAGCAGTTCTTC
CASLQRGHEQFF
>NA|TRBV6-5|TRBJ1-6
TGTGCCAGCAGGGATGGGGGATCACCCCTCCACTTT
CASRDGGSPLHF
>TRBD1|TRBV28|TRBJ1-2
TGTGCCAGCAGTTTAGCGACAGGGAGTTATGGCTACACCTTC
CASSLATGSYGYTF
>NA|TRBV28|TRBJ2-4
TGTGCCAGCAGTTCCTCCGGCGGAGAAAACATTCAGTACTTC
CASSSSGGENIQYF
>NA|TRBV6-2/TRBV6-3|TRBJ1-2
TGTGCCAGCAGTTACGCAGGGAGTAGCTATGGCTACACCTTC
CASSYAGSSYGYTF